This TCR beta chain was recorded in a study of cytotoxic CD8 clonotypes in ibrutinib-treated CLL. Study at large: Responses: some 25 partial, 2 complete; after median around 68 months, about 15 stayed remitted, around twelve progressed. Study-level points and caveats: The study found baseline clonality above age-matched healthy donors, tracking circulating CD8+ T-cell counts.

This table comes from immunoSEQ multiplex PCR, and its TCRdb copy is limited to in-frame clones, with some not included. The table records roughly 250,000 clones, about three quarters of them present only once. CDR3 length: 14 residues. Deletions cut 6 bases from V and 3 bases from J, with 14 bases between. CDR1 and CDR2 (germline): SNHLY, FYNNEI. As for this clone: Its antigen is not known.

Genomic DNA for TCR beta libraries, 2 to 2.5 micrograms, came from cryopreserved PBMCs. The chain recombines TRBV2 with TRBJ1-2; D uncertain. The clonotype comes from a human donor with chronic lymphocytic leukemia. The sample was PBMCs, taken after 24 months of ibrutinib treatment. CDR3 sequence (DNA): TGTGCCAGCAGCGAGAACACGGACTACTATGGCTACACCTTC. Protein sequence: CASSENTDYYGYTF.